The rows below give T cell receptor beta chains drawn from one sample of a study of blood T cell repertoires in COVID-19. The method was immunoSEQ multiplex PCR; TCRdb's version includes in-frame clones alone and lacks a portion of them. Of about 300,000 clones listed, approximately 83% are singletons. Sequences were obtained from peripheral blood. Source of these receptors: a human donor in a cohort sampled during active COVID-19. Both conserved end residues are part of each CDR3. The order of the fields is D gene, J gene, clone size, V gene, CDR3 length, CDR3 DNA, CDR3 protein. A D gene is named only where the DNA matches it firmly. Some rows have no size entry. The others give once, few or many, or a class for an expanded clone.

NA	TRBJ2-1	few	TRBV19	12	TGTGCCAGTAGTATAGGGGGCCGAGAGCAGTTCTTC	CASSIGGREQFF
TRBD2	TRBJ2-7	NA	TRBV9	16	TGTGCCAGCAGCGTAGCTCCGGGACTAGCGTCCTACGAGCAGTACTTC	CASSVAPGLASYEQYF
NA	TRBJ2-5	NA	TRBV19	13	TGTGCCAGTAGGCGGGACGCCGAAGAGACCCAGTACTTC	CASRRDAEETQYF
NA	TRBJ1-3	NA	TRBV5-1	16	TGCGCCAGCAGCCCTACAGGGTCGCGGTCTGGAAACACCATATATTTT	CASSPTGSRSGNTIYF
NA	TRBJ1-2	NA	TRBV11-1	13	TGTGCCAGCAGCCCTACAGGGTACTATGGCTACACCTTC	CASSPTGYYGYTF
TRBD2	TRBJ2-7	NA	TRBV4-3	16	TGCGCCAGCAGCCAAGGTCTAGCGGGAGGAGTCTACGAGCAGTACTTC	CASSQGLAGGVYEQYF
TRBD2	TRBJ2-1	NA	TRBV7-2	16	TGTGCCAGCAGCGACCGTGGCCTAGCGGGAGCGAATGAGCAGTTCTTC	CASSDRGLAGANEQFF
NA	TRBJ1-6	few	TRBV3-1/TRBV3-2	13	TGTGCCAGCAGCCAAGATCAGGGTTCACCCCTCCACTTT	CASSQDQGSPLHF
NA	TRBJ1-1	NA	TRBV12-3/TRBV12-4	13	TGTGCCAGCAGCCCGAGTGGGAACACTGAAGCTTTCTTT	CASSPSGNTEAFF
TRBD2	TRBJ2-1	once	TRBV5-1	16	TGCGCCAGCAGCTCCGAAGGACTAGCAGTGGTGGGTGGGCAGTTCTTC	CASSSEGLAVVGGQFF
TRBD1	TRBJ2-1	NA	TRBV18	16	TGTGCCAGCTCACCTCAAGGGACAGCCAACTACAATGAGCAGTTCTTC	CASSPQGTANYNEQFF
NA	TRBJ2-7	NA	TRBV19	18	TGTGCCAGTAGTAAATTCTCGCCGACAGCGAATCCCTCCTACGAGCAGTACTTC	CASSKFSPTANPSYEQYF
TRBD1	TRBJ2-7	NA	TRBV28	15	TGTGCCAGCAGTTTTTTCGGACAGGGTAGCTACGAGCAGTACTTC	CASSFFGQGSYEQYF
NA	TRBJ2-2	NA	TRBV6-5	15	TGTGCCAGCCGCCCCCGGGCGGGGAGCACCGGGGAGCTGTTTTTT	CASRPRAGSTGELFF
TRBD2	TRBJ2-1	NA	TRBV19	15	TGTGCCAGTAGTATAGTTTGGGGGACTACCAATGAGCAGTTCTTC	CASSIVWGTTNEQFF
NA	TRBJ2-1	NA	TRBV7-9	13	TGTGCCAGCAGCCGCCCACTCGACAATGAGCAGTTCTTC	CASSRPLDNEQFF
TRBD1	TRBJ1-2	NA	TRBV6-2/TRBV6-3	15	TGTGCCAGCAGTTACAGCCGACAGGGGAGCGGTGGCTACACCTTC	CASSYSRQGSGGYTF
TRBD1	TRBJ1-6	many	TRBV7-2	15	TGTGCCAGCAGCGTAATGACAGGGAGTAATTCACCCCTCCACTTT	CASSVMTGSNSPLHF